This TCR beta chain was sequenced for a study of identical twins. cDNA molecules carried unique molecular identifiers, and template switching added a universal primer site. A single record per CDR3 protein comes from TCRdb applying MiXCR to the 5' RACE reads. The sample records approximately 590,000 distinct CDR3 sequences, more than 9% being singletons. Donors were all healthy Caucasians. Details on this clonotype: Its specificity is unknown.

The germline gives CDR1 ENHRY, CDR2 SYGVKD. Trimming pared 4 bases from V and 9 bases from J, leaving 22 bases between. The CDR3 sequence is 15 residues long. General study points: An excess of low generation probability was shown by twin-shared out-of-frame alpha sequences. The more abundant beta clonotypes in cord blood had fewer insertions, and memory repertoires did not show this.

These same records also appear under a second study, on yellow fever vaccine responses in identical twins.

The chain employs TRBV10-3 and TRBJ2-7, with D perhaps assigned TRBD1 or TRBD2 (5 bases each). The sample consisted of PBMCs. The source is a woman under 30 in good health. CDR3 region: CAISGREGRGDGQYF. In DNA, the CDR3 is TGTGCCATCAGTGGACGAGAGGGGAGAGGGGATGGGCAGTACTTC.